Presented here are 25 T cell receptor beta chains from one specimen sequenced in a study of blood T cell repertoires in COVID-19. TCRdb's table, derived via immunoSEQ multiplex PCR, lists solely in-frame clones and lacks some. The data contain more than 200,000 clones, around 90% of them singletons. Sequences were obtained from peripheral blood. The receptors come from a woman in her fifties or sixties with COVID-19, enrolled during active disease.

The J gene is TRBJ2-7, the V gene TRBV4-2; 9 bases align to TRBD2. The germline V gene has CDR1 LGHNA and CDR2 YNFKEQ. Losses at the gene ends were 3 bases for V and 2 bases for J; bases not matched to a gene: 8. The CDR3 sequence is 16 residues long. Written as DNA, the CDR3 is TGTGCCAGCAGCCAGGCTAAGACTAGCGGTCCCTACGAGCAGTACTTC. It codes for CASSQAKTSGPYEQYF.

CDR3 loop: CASSAGTSGRANEQFF. In DNA, the CDR3 is TGTGCCAGCAGTGCCGGGACTAGCGGGAGGGCCAATGAGCAGTTCTTC. This sequence joins TRBV25-1 and TRBJ2-1, with 16 bases identical to TRBD2. CDR1 is MGHDK, CDR2 SYGVNS, per germline. The CDR3 loop spans 16 amino acids. The trim removed 4 bases at V and 6 bases at J, leaving 3 bases unmatched.

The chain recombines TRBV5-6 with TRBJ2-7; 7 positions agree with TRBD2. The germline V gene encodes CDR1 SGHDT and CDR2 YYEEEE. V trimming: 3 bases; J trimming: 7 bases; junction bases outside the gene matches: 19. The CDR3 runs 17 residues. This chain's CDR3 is CASSSWVRGGSFWEQYF. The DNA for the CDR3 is TGTGCCAGCAGCTCATGGGTGAGAGGCGGGAGTTTTTGGGAGCAGTACTTC.

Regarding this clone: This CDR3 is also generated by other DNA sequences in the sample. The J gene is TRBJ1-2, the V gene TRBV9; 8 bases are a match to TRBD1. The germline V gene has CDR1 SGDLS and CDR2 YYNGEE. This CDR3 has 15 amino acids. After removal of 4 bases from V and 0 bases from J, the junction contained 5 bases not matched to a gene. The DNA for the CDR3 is TGTGCCAGCAGCCCCGGACAGGGACCTAACTATGGCTACACCTTC. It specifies CASSPGQGPNYGYTF.

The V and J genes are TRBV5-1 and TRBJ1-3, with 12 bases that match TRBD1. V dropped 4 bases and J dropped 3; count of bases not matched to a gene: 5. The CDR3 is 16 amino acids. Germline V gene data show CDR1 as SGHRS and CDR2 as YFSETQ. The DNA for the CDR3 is TGCGCCAGCAGCGCCGGGACAGGGGGCTTTGGAAACACCATATATTTT. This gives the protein CASSAGTGGFGNTIYF.

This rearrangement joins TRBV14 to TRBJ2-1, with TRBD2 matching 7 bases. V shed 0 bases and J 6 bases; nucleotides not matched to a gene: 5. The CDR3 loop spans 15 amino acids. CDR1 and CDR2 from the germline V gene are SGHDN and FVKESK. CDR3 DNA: TGTGCCAGCAGCCAAGACCGAGGGAGGGCCAATGAGCAGTTCTTC. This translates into CASSQDRGRANEQFF.

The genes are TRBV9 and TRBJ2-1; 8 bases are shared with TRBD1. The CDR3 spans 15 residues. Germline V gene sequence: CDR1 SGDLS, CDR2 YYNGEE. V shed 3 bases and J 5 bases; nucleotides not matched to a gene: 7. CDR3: CASSDPGTGHNEQFF. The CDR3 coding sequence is TGTGCCAGCAGCGACCCCGGGACAGGACACAATGAGCAGTTCTTC.

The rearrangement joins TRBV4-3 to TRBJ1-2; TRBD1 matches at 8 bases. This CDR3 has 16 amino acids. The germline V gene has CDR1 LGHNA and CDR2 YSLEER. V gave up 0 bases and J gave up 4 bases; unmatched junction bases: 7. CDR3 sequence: CASSQDWQGAPYGYTF. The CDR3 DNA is TGCGCCAGCAGCCAAGACTGGCAGGGGGCCCCCTATGGCTACACCTTC.

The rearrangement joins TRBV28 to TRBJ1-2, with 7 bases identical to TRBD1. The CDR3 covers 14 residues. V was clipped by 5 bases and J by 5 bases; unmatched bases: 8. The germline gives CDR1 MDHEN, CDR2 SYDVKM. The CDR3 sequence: CASSPTGTAYGYTF. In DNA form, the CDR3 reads TGTGCCAGCAGTCCAACCGGGACAGCTTATGGCTACACCTTC.

CDR3 protein: CASSLARGSHNEQFF. The CDR3 bases are TGTGCCAGCAGCTTAGCTAGAGGGAGTCATAATGAGCAGTTCTTC. The gene calls are TRBV7-7 and TRBJ2-1; TRBD2 is a possible D gene (5 bases). Looked up from germline, CDR1 is SSHAT and CDR2 is FNYEAQ (reference sequence). Trimming removed 0 bases at V and 7 bases at J, with 13 bases between. The CDR3 runs 15 residues.

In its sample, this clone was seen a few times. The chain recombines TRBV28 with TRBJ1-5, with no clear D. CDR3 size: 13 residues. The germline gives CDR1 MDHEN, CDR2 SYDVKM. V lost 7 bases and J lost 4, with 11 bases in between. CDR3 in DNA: TGTGCCAGCAAGGAAGGAGGAAATCAGCCCCAGCATTTT. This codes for CASKEGGNQPQHF.

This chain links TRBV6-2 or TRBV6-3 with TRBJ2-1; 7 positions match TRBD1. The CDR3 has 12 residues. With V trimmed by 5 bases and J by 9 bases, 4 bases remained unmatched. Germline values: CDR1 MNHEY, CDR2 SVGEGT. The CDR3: CASSQTGTEQFF. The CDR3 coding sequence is TGTGCCAGCAGTCAGACAGGGACTGAGCAGTTCTTC.

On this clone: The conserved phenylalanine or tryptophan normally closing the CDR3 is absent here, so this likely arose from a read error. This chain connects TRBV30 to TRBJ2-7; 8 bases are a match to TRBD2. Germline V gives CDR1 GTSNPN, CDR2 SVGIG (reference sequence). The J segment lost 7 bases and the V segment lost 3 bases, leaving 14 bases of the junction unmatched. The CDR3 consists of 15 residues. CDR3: CAWSLGAGARREQYL. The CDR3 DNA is TGTGCCTGGAGCTTGGGAGCGGGAGCGCGGCGGGAGCAGTACCTC.

CDR3 sequence (DNA): TGTGCCAGCAGCGTCCTAGCGGTCGGCCGGGCCTACGAGCAGTACTTC. It specifies CASSVLAVGRAYEQYF. The chain couples TRBV7-2 to TRBJ2-7; 7 bases match TRBD2. Germline CDR1 and CDR2: SGHTA and FQGNSA. CDR3 length: 16 residues. The ends lost 5 bases at V and 2 bases at J; junction bases unmatched: 12.

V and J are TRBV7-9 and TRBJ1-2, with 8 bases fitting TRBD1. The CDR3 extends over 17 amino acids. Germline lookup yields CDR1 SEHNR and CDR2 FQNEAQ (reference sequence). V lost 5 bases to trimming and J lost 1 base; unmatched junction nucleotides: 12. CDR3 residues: CASSPGQGRLHNYGYTF. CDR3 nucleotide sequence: TGTGCCAGCAGCCCAGGACAGGGCCGACTCCATAACTATGGCTACACCTTC.

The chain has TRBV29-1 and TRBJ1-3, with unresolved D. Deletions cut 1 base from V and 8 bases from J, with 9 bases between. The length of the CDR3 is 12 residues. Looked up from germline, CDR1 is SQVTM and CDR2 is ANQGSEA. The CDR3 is CSVEVRRDTIYF. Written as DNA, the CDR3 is TGCAGCGTTGAAGTCCGACGGGACACCATATATTTT.

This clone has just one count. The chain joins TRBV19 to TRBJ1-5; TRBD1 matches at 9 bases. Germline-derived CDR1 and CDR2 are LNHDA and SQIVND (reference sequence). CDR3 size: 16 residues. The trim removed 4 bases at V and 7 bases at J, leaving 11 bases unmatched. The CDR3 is CASSTSYRGQRQPQHF. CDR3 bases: TGTGCCAGTAGTACCTCATACAGGGGGCAAAGACAGCCCCAGCATTTT.

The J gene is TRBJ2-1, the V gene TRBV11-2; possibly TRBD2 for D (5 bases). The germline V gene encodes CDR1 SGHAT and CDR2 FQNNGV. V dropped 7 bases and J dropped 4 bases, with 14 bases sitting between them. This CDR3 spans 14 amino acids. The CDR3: CASKPAREYNEQFF. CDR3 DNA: TGTGCCAGCAAGCCAGCTAGGGAGTACAATGAGCAGTTCTTC.

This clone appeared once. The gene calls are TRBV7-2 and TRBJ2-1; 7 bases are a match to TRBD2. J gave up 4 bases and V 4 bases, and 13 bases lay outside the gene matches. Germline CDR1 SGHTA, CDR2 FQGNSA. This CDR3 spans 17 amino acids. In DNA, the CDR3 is TGTGCCAGCAGCTCCCGCGCGGCGGGAGTGAAGTACAATGAGCAGTTCTTC. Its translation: CASSSRAAGVKYNEQFF.

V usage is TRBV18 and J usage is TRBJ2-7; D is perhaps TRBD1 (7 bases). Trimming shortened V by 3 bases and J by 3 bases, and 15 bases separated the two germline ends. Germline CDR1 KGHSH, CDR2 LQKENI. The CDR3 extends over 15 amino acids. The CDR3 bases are TGTGCCAGCTCACCCCAGGGGGGAGAGGTCTACGAGCAGTACTTC. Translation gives CASSPQGGEVYEQYF.

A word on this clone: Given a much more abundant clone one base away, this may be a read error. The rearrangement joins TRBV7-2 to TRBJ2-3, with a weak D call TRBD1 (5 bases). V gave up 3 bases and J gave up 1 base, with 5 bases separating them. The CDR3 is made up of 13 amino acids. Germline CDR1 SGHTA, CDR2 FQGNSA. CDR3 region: CASSFRGTDTQYF. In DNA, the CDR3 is TGTGCCAGCAGCTTCAGGGGCACAGATACGCAGTATTTT.

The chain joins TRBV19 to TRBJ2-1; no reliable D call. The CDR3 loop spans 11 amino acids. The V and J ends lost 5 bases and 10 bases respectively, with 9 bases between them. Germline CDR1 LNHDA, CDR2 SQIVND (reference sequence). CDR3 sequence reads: CASSSPREQFF. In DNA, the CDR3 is TGTGCCAGTAGTTCCCCCAGGGAGCAGTTCTTC.

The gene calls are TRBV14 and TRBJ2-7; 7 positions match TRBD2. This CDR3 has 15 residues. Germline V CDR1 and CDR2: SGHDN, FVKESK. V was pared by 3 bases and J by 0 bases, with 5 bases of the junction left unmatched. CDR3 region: CASSQSGVSSYEQYF. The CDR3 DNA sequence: TGTGCCAGCAGCCAGAGCGGGGTGAGCTCCTACGAGCAGTACTTC. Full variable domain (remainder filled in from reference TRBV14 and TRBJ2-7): EAGVTQFPSHSVIEKGQTVTLRCDPISGHDNLYWYRRVMGKEIKFLLHFVKESKQDESGMPNNRFLAERTGGTYSTLKVQPAELEDSGVYFCASSQSGVSSYEQYFGPGTRLTVT.

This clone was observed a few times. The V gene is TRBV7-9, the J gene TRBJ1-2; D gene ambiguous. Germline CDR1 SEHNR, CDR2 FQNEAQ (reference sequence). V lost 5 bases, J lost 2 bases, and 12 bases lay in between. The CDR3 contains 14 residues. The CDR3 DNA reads TGTGCCAGCAGCCTGGAGTGGCCGAACTATGGCTACACCTTC. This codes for CASSLEWPNYGYTF.

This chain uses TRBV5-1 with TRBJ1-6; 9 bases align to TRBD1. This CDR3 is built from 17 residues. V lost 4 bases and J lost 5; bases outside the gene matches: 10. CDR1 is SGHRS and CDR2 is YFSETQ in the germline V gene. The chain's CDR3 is CASSRDTGGADNSPLHF. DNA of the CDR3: TGCGCCAGCAGCCGGGATACAGGGGGCGCTGATAATTCACCCCTCCACTTT.